Sequencing of this TCR beta chain was carried out in a study of response to subunit inactivated influenza vaccine. TCRdb re-called the RT-PCR reads through MiXCR, storing one row per CDR3 protein. The table lists under 800,000 distinct CDR3 sequences, roughly 13% of them singletons. Germline trimming cut 6 bases from V and 4 bases from J; bases unmatched to any gene: 10. The CDR3 is made up of 14 amino acids. Germline V gives CDR1 SQVTM, CDR2 ANQGSEA. Study-level results: The authors offered the suggestion that each seasonal influenza vaccination recruits few new T cells.

This clonotype was found a few times. Its cognate antigen is unknown. The chain joins TRBV29-1 to TRBJ2-3; 7 nucleotides line up with TRBD2. This receptor was obtained from a man between 50 and 59 years old who received an inactivated influenza vaccine. The sequenced sample was PBMCs from blood, obtained around 14 days before vaccination. Written as DNA, the CDR3 is TGCAGCGTGCCGTCTCGTGGGAGGGCAGATACGCAGTATTTT. It yields the protein CSVPSRGRADTQYF.